Below are 15 T cell receptor beta chains sequenced from a single sample in a study of T cells in Graves' hyperthyroidism and ophthalmopathy. RNA transcripts were the template for amplifying TCR beta CDR3 regions. Initially, a first-round RT-PCR of the TCR CDR3 employed the HTBI primer set. TCRdb re-derived calls from the multiplex PCR reads in MiXCR, one entry per CDR3 protein. The table lists some 300,000 distinct CDR3 sequences, 15% to 20% of them singletons. The sequenced sample consisted of blood. Receptors were obtained from a man between 50 and 59 years old with Graves' ophthalmopathy.

This clonotype has ten or more counts. This chain connects TRBV28 to TRBJ1-4; 7 bases map to TRBD1. J gave up 6 bases and V 2 bases, and 6 bases lay outside the gene matches. CDR1 is MDHEN and CDR2 is SYDVKM in the germline V gene. The CDR3 consists of 15 residues. The CDR3 DNA is TGTGCCAGCAGTTTACGACAGGGTCTTCATGAAAAACTGTTTTTT. Translating gives CASSLRQGLHEKLFF.

The CDR3 sequence: CASSVGFSGQETQYF. The CDR3 bases are TGTGCCAGCAGCGTAGGCTTCAGCGGGCAAGAGACCCAGTACTTC. The chain combines TRBV9 with TRBJ2-5; D perhaps matches TRBD2 (6 bases). Trimming removed 0 bases at V and 2 bases at J, with 11 bases between. Germline-derived CDR1 and CDR2 are SGDLS and YYNGEE. This CDR3 comprises 15 residues.

V usage is TRBV6-1 and J usage is TRBJ1-5; D perhaps matches TRBD1 (5 bases). The CDR3 totals 13 residues. The V gene lost 6 bases and the J gene lost 4 bases, with 10 bases spanning the gap. From germline, CDR1 is MNHNS and CDR2 SASEGT. The CDR3 DNA is TGTGCCAGCAGCTTCAGGGTTAATCAGCCCCAGCATTTT. It is translated as CASSFRVNQPQHF.

Many counts were recorded for this clonotype. The gene calls are TRBV28 and TRBJ2-3, with 9 positions matching TRBD2. The J segment lost 4 bases and the V segment lost 4 bases, leaving 18 bases of the junction unmatched. CDR1 and CDR2 (germline): MDHEN, SYDVKM. The length of the CDR3 is 19 residues. The CDR3 bases are TGTGCCAGCAGTTCCTCCCTTCGGCGACTAGCGGATGGTTCAGATACGCAGTATTTT. It specifies CASSSSLRRLADGSDTQYF. Combining the CDR3 with reference TRBV28 and TRBJ2-3 gives the whole variable domain DVKVTQSSRYLVKRTGEKVFLECVQDMDHENMFWYRQDPGLGLRLIYFSYDVKMKEKGDIPEGYSVSREKKERFSLILESASTNQTSMYLCASSSSLRRLADGSDTQYFGPGTRLTVL.

The chain uses TRBV19 and TRBJ2-7, with D tentatively TRBD1 or TRBD2 (5 bases each). Trimming shortened V by 9 bases and J by 4 bases, and 13 bases separated the two germline ends. The CDR3 has 12 residues. Germline CDR1 is LNHDA and CDR2 is SQIVND (reference sequence). CDR3 in DNA: TGTGCCAGCCACGGGGCACTGTACGAGCAGTACTTC. This encodes CASHGALYEQYF.

This clonotype was counted once. The chain has TRBV12-3 or TRBV12-4 and TRBJ2-3; weak D call: TRBD1 (7 bases). This CDR3 has 15 residues. V shed 6 bases and J shed 0 bases, with 13 bases lying between them. The CDR3 sequence is CASSTEGASTDTQYF. CDR3 sequence (DNA): TGTGCCAGCAGCACGGAGGGGGCGAGCACAGATACGCAGTATTTT.

This clonotype showed up many times. This chain's CDR3 is CASSFSGLAPGDTQYF. DNA of the CDR3: TGTGCCAGTAGCTTCTCCGGACTAGCCCCGGGGGATACGCAGTATTTT. The chain uses TRBV19 and TRBJ2-3; 8 nucleotides match TRBD2. Germline-derived CDR1 and CDR2 are LNHDA and SQIVND (reference sequence). J gave up 6 bases and V 6 bases, and 14 bases lay outside the gene matches. The CDR3 covers 16 residues.

J is TRBJ1-4 and V is TRBV7-9, with a tentative D call TRBD1 (5 bases). The germline V gene encodes CDR1 SEHNR and CDR2 FQNEAQ (reference sequence). V shed 2 bases and J shed 8 bases, with 15 bases lying between them. The CDR3 consists of 15 residues. The CDR3 DNA sequence: TGTGCCAGCAGCTTAAGGGGTGGAAGGGAAGAAAAACTGTTTTTT. Its protein is CASSLRGGREEKLFF. Full variable domain (missing parts from reference TRBV7-9 and TRBJ1-4): DTGVSQNPRHKITKRGQNVTFRCDPISEHNRLYWYRQTLGQGPEFLTYFQNEAQLEKSRLLSDRFSAERPKGSFSTLEIQRTEQGDSAMYLCASSLRGGREEKLFFGSGTQLSVL.

At least ten counts were recorded for this clonotype. The chain carries TRBV27 and TRBJ2-7, with D possibly being TRBD1 (5 bases). The germline V gene has CDR1 MNHEY and CDR2 SMNVEV (reference sequence). The V gene lost 5 bases and the J gene lost 3 bases, with 17 bases spanning the gap. The CDR3 spans 15 residues. CDR3 amino acids: CASSREPGLSYEQYF. DNA for the CDR3: TGTGCCAGCAGTCGCGAACCAGGGTTAAGCTACGAGCAGTACTTC.

The chain employs TRBV19 and TRBJ2-7; D is possibly TRBD1 (6 bases). Trimming left V 7 bases short and J 5 bases short, with 15 bases between. Germline CDR1 and CDR2: LNHDA and SQIVND (reference sequence). CDR3 length: 13 residues. The CDR3 nucleotides read TGTGCCAGTAAACAACAGGGTAGGGACGAGCAGTACTTC. Its protein is CASKQQGRDEQYF. Using reference TRBV19 and TRBJ2-7 for the parts outside the CDR3, the full variable domain is DGGITQSPKYLFRKEGQNVTLSCEQNLNHDAMYWYRQDPGQGLRLIYYSQIVNDFQKGDIAEGYSVSREKKESFPLTVTSAQKNPTAFYLCASKQQGRDEQYFGPGTRLTVT.

The chain employs TRBV5-4 and TRBJ2-3; 10 bases map to TRBD2. V lost 1 base and J lost 1; bases outside the gene matches: 15. Germline V gene data show CDR1 as SGHNT and CDR2 as YYREEE (reference sequence). This CDR3 region has 20 residues. The CDR3 sequence: CASSLSLRASGSGGTDTQYF. The CDR3, as DNA: TGTGCCAGCAGCTTGAGTCTTCGCGCTAGCGGGAGTGGGGGCACAGATACGCAGTATTTT.

The table lists this clonotype with many counts. V and J are TRBV7-3 and TRBJ2-1, with 8 bases identical to TRBD2. The CDR3 is 14 amino acids. The V gene's germline CDR1 is SGHTA and CDR2 FQGTGA. Trimming cost V 2 bases and J 5 bases; bases outside gene matches: 2. CDR3 in amino acids: CASSLAGGHNEQFF. The CDR3 region has the DNA TGTGCCAGCAGCTTAGCGGGAGGTCACAATGAGCAGTTCTTC.

The table lists this clonotype with many counts. The chain recombines TRBV30 with TRBJ2-1; no firm D call. The CDR3 sequence is 13 residues long. V was trimmed by 1 base and J by 0 bases, leaving 4 bases between them. Germline CDR1 GTSNPN, CDR2 SVGIG (reference sequence). The CDR3 DNA is TGTGCCTGGAGTGCGTCCTCCTACAATGAGCAGTTCTTC. It codes for CAWSASSYNEQFF.

A few counts support this clonotype. V gene TRBV12-3 or TRBV12-4 combines with J gene TRBJ2-1; 12 bases match TRBD2. V lost 3 bases, J lost 0 bases, and 9 bases stayed unmatched. The CDR3 is made up of 19 amino acids. The CDR3 here is CASSFRLAGGRSSYNEQFF. CDR3 in DNA: TGTGCCAGCAGTTTTCGGCTAGCGGGAGGGCGGAGCTCCTACAATGAGCAGTTCTTC.

This clonotype was counted ten times or more. The chain recombines TRBV20-1 with TRBJ2-5; D is unclear. Trimming took off 2 bases at V and 5 bases at J, with 6 bases between the two ends. Looked up from germline, CDR1 is DFQATT and CDR2 is SNEGSKA (reference sequence). The CDR3 covers 11 residues. The CDR3 protein is CSARFGETQYF. The CDR3, as DNA: TGCAGTGCTAGATTTGGGGAGACCCAGTACTTC.